These 17 T cell receptor beta chains originate from one sample sequenced in a study of T cells in Graves' hyperthyroidism and ophthalmopathy. Amplified regions were TCR beta CDR3 sequences from RNA transcripts. First-round RT-PCR targeting the TCR CDR3 was performed with the HTBI primer set. TCRdb reprocessed the multiplex PCR reads with MiXCR, giving one entry per CDR3 protein. Of hundreds of thousands of distinct CDR3 sequences listed, 12% to 15% are singletons. Sequencing was carried out using blood. The receptors here all came from a woman between 18 and 29 years old with Graves' hyperthyroidism.

There are a few counts of this clonotype. This rearrangement joins TRBV27 to TRBJ2-7, with a weak D call TRBD1 (5 bases). V lost 4 bases to trimming and J lost 6 bases, with 16 bases between them. The CDR3 runs to 14 residues. Germline values: CDR1 MNHEY, CDR2 SMNVEV (reference sequence). CDR3: CASSYAFRVGEQYF. As DNA, the CDR3 is TGTGCCAGCAGTTACGCCTTCAGGGTGGGCGAGCAGTACTTC.

The CDR3 protein is CASSLLTLGEQFF. In DNA, the CDR3 is TGTGCCAGCAGCTTATTAACGTTGGGTGAGCAGTTCTTC. The chain is built from TRBV7-9 and TRBJ2-1; no reliable D call. CDR3 size: 13 residues. Germline CDR1 reads SEHNR; CDR2 reads FQNEAQ (reference sequence). V lost 2 bases and J 9 bases, leaving 11 bases between the germline ends.

This clonotype was seen ten or more times. J is TRBJ1-2 and V is TRBV3-1, with no clear D. CDR1 and CDR2 (germline): LGHDT, YNNKEL (reference sequence). The CDR3 loop spans 12 amino acids. With 2 bases removed from V and 4 bases from J, the gap between germline ends came to 5 bases. CDR3 nucleotides: TGTGCCAGCAGCCAAACCCGCTATGGCTACACCTTC. Protein sequence: CASSQTRYGYTF.

The genes are TRBV28 and TRBJ2-7, with 10 bases matching TRBD2. Per the germline V gene, CDR1 is MDHEN and CDR2 is SYDVKM. The CDR3 runs 15 residues. Trimming cost V 10 bases and J 2 bases; bases outside gene matches: 11. CDR3 region: CATSRTSGETYEQYF. Here the CDR3 DNA reads TGTGCCACCTCTCGTACTAGCGGGGAGACCTACGAGCAGTACTTC. Supplemented by reference TRBV28 and TRBJ2-7, the full variable domain reads DVKVTQSSRYLVKRTGEKVFLECVQDMDHENMFWYRQDPGLGLRLIYFSYDVKMKEKGDIPEGYSVSREKKERFSLILESASTNQTSMYLCATSRTSGETYEQYFGPGTRLTVT.

A few counts support this clonotype. The V and J genes are TRBV29-1 and TRBJ1-1; D perhaps matches TRBD1 (5 bases). V dropped 4 bases and J dropped 1 base, with 7 bases sitting between them. Germline values: CDR1 SQVTM, CDR2 ANQGSEA. The length of the CDR3 is 12 residues. The CDR3 protein is CSVGQRNTEAFF. Written as DNA, the CDR3 is TGCAGCGTTGGACAGAGGAACACTGAAGCTTTCTTT.

The chain combines TRBV7-2 with TRBJ1-1; D is possibly TRBD1 (6 bases). CDR1 and CDR2 (germline): SGHTA, FQGNSA. The CDR3 has 15 amino acids. Trimming stripped 2 bases from V and 4 bases from J, with 14 bases between. The CDR3 DNA reads as TGTGCCAGCAGCTTACGCGGGGGCAGCAGCACTGAAGCTTTCTTT. It is translated as CASSLRGGSSTEAFF.

This clonotype came up many times. This rearrangement joins TRBV9 to TRBJ2-7, with D maybe TRBD2 (6 bases). The V end lost 0 bases, the J end lost 2 bases, and 12 bases lay between the germline ends. The CDR3 spans 15 residues. Germline V gene sequence: CDR1 SGDLS, CDR2 YYNGEE. The CDR3 DNA reads TGTGCCAGCAGCGTAGGTCAGGGAGGCGCCTACGAGCAGTACTTC. The encoded protein is CASSVGQGGAYEQYF.

This clonotype was counted only a few times. As DNA, the CDR3 is TGTGCCAGCAGCTCCTCGGGGGCTGGTGCCAAAAACATTCAGTACTTC. This encodes CASSSSGAGAKNIQYF. The rearrangement joins TRBV13 to TRBJ2-4; D is tentatively TRBD1 or TRBD2 (6 bases each). The V end was cut by 4 bases, the J end by 1 base, with 14 bases between. CDR1 is PRHDT and CDR2 is FYEKMQ in the germline V gene (reference sequence). CDR3 length: 16 amino acids.

This clonotype was seen repeatedly, ten times or more. V and J are TRBV30 and TRBJ2-7, with a weak D call TRBD1 (6 bases). The CDR3 has 13 residues. CDR1 and CDR2 (germline): GTSNPN, SVGIG (reference sequence). V lost 5 bases, J lost 4 bases, and 15 bases lay in between. The CDR3 reads CAWREGDKYEQYF. In DNA, the CDR3 is TGTGCCTGGCGCGAAGGGGACAAATACGAGCAGTACTTC. The full variable domain, its missing parts supplied by reference TRBV30 and TRBJ2-7, is SQTIHQWPATLVQPVGSPLSLECTVEGTSNPNLYWYRQAAGRGLQLLFYSVGIGQISSEVPQNLSASRPQDRQFILSSKKLLLSDSGFYLCAWREGDKYEQYFGPGTRLTVT.

The chain couples TRBV5-5 to TRBJ1-5; D is unclear. The CDR3 has 13 residues. Trimming took off 2 bases at V and 3 bases at J, with 6 bases between the two ends. Germline CDR1 and CDR2: SGHKS and YYEKEE (reference sequence). In DNA form, the CDR3 reads TGTGCCAGCAGCTTAGTGGCCAATCAGCCCCAGCATTTT. Encoded protein: CASSLVANQPQHF. The variable domain in full, completed from reference TRBV5-5 and TRBJ1-5, reads DAGVTQSPTHLIKTRGQQVTLRCSPISGHKSVSWYQQVLGQGPQFIFQYYEKEERGRGNFPDRFSARQFPNYSSELNVNALLLGDSALYLCASSLVANQPQHFGDGTRLSIL.

The chain is built from TRBV6-2 or TRBV6-3 and TRBJ1-5; TRBD1 aligns across 8 bases. Germline V gives CDR1 MNHEY, CDR2 SVGEGT. The CDR3 runs 16 residues. Trimming removed 5 bases from V and 2 bases from J; junction bases left unmatched: 8. The CDR3, as DNA: TGTGCCAGCAGTGTTTACAGGGGGGGTGGCAATCAGCCCCAGCATTTT. Protein sequence: CASSVYRGGGNQPQHF.

The chain combines TRBV6-5 with TRBJ1-5, with unresolved D. The CDR3 has 16 residues. V lost 0 bases and J 5 bases, leaving 14 bases between the germline ends. CDR1 and CDR2 from the germline V gene are MNHEY and SVGAGI. The CDR3 reads CASSYSMGGVHQPQHF. The CDR3 DNA reads TGTGCCAGCAGTTACTCGATGGGTGGGGTCCATCAGCCCCAGCATTTT.

This clonotype was detected many times. The chain has TRBV27 and TRBJ1-2, with 7 bases matching TRBD1. The trim removed 10 bases at V and 2 bases at J, leaving 4 bases unmatched. CDR1 and CDR2 from the germline V gene are MNHEY and SMNVEV (reference sequence). This CDR3 contains 12 residues. The DNA of the CDR3 is TGTGCCACCAAGACAGGGAACTATGGCTACACCTTC. Protein product: CATKTGNYGYTF.

With respect to this clonotype: One end of the junction varies from germline; a read error may be responsible. The J gene is TRBJ2-7, the V gene TRBV27; 7 bases are a match to TRBD1. CDR1 and CDR2 (germline): MNHEY, SMNVEV (reference sequence). The CDR3 totals 16 residues. The CDR3 DNA reads TGTGCCAGCAGTATCCGATCCGGGACAGTCGCCTACGAGCGGTACTTC. Protein product: CASSIRSGTVAYERYF.

There are many counts of this clonotype. This chain uses TRBV2 with TRBJ2-7, with 7 nucleotides matching TRBD1. V trimming: 6 bases; J trimming: 0 bases; junction bases outside the gene matches: 5. From germline, CDR1 is SNHLY and CDR2 FYNNEI. The CDR3 is made up of 14 amino acids. In nucleotides, the CDR3 is TGTGCCAGCAGGGGACAGACCAGCTCCTACGAGCAGTACTTC. Translation gives CASRGQTSSYEQYF.

This clonotype appeared many times. The CDR3 nucleotides read TGCAGTGCTAGTAGAGGCTACGAGCAGTACTTC. Translation gives CSASRGYEQYF. The V and J genes are TRBV20-1 and TRBJ2-7; no reliable D call. CDR1 and CDR2 from the germline V gene are DFQATT and SNEGSKA (reference sequence). Trimming shortened V by 3 bases and J by 3 bases, and 6 bases separated the two germline ends. The CDR3 covers 11 residues.

This sequence joins TRBV12-3 or TRBV12-4 and TRBJ1-2; D gene ambiguous. The V end was cut by 8 bases, the J end by 3 bases, with 10 bases between. The CDR3 has 12 residues. The CDR3 protein is CASRLGHYGYTF. In DNA, the CDR3 is TGTGCCAGCCGGTTGGGCCACTATGGCTACACCTTC.